These 10 T cell receptor beta chains share one sample of origin, sequenced in a study of T cells in localized non-small cell lung cancer. Assay: immunoSEQ multiplex PCR; the TCRdb copy retains only in-frame clones and omits some. The sample shows about 54,000 clones, around 83% of them seen only once. Sequenced here: peripheral blood, sampled before any cancer treatment. The receptors come from a female donor of 60 years or more with stage II squamous cell lung carcinoma.

The chain employs TRBV9 and TRBJ1-5; D gene uncertain. The V end lost 3 bases, the J end lost 4 bases, and 11 bases lay between the germline ends. The CDR3 is 14 residues long. CDR1 SGDLS and CDR2 YYNGEE come from the germline V gene. The CDR3 DNA follows: TGTGCCAGCAGCGGGCTCGGCCTGAATCAGCCCCAGCATTTT. It yields the protein CASSGLGLNQPQHF.

V usage is TRBV7-2 and J usage is TRBJ2-7; 7 bases line up with TRBD1. J lost 0 bases, V lost 1 base, and 3 bases had no gene match. The CDR3 totals 15 residues. Germline assignment: CDR1 SGHTA and CDR2 FQGNSA. CDR3 DNA sequence: TGTGCCAGCAGCTTAGAGGGACAGCCCTCCTACGAGCAGTACTTC. Protein product: CASSLEGQPSYEQYF.

V gene TRBV7-2 combines with J gene TRBJ1-4, with D unresolved. V lost 5 bases and J lost 8, with 9 bases in between. The CDR3 consists of 12 residues. Germline CDR1 is SGHTA and CDR2 is FQGNSA. The CDR3 loop is CASSRTAEKLFF. The DNA for the CDR3 is TGTGCCAGCAGCCGGACTGCGGAAAAACTGTTTTTT.

This chain uses TRBV4-2 with TRBJ1-4, with 10 bases that match TRBD1. The CDR3 covers 15 residues. Per the germline V gene, CDR1 is LGHNA and CDR2 is YNFKEQ. V lost 1 base and J lost 8; bases outside the gene matches: 4. The DNA of the CDR3 is TGTGCCAGCAGCCAAGGGACAGGGGGTAACGAAAAACTGTTTTTT. It translates to CASSQGTGGNEKLFF.

The chain couples TRBV11-2 to TRBJ2-6; no clear D gene. CDR1 is SGHAT and CDR2 is FQNNGV in the germline V gene. With 3 bases removed from V and 1 base from J, the gap between germline ends came to 7 bases. The CDR3 sequence is 15 residues long. CDR3 amino acids: CASSFSASGANVLTF. CDR3 in DNA: TGTGCCAGCAGCTTTTCAGCGTCTGGGGCCAACGTCCTGACTTTC. Together with reference TRBV11-2 and TRBJ2-6, the CDR3 gives the full variable domain: EAGVAQSPRYKIIEKRQSVAFWCNPISGHATLYWYQQILGQGPKLLIQFQNNGVVDDSQLPKDRFSAERLKGVDSTLKIQPAKLEDSAVYLCASSFSASGANVLTFGAGSRLTVL.

The chain links TRBV9 to TRBJ1-2; D not certain. The CDR3 is made up of 16 amino acids. CDR1 SGDLS and CDR2 YYNGEE come from the germline V gene. Trimming removed 0 bases from V and 4 bases from J, with 16 bases in between. The DNA of the CDR3 is TGTGCCAGCAGCGTAGGGACGGCCGGCCCAAGCTATGGCTACACCTTC. Amino acids: CASSVGTAGPSYGYTF.

This clone occurred once. V is TRBV6-1 and J is TRBJ2-4; D might be TRBD2 (7 bases). V lost 3 bases to trimming and J lost 1 base, with 13 bases between them. The length of the CDR3 is 16 residues. Looked up from germline, CDR1 is MNHNS and CDR2 is SASEGT. Here the CDR3 reads CASSDEGEGAKNIQYF. CDR3 bases: TGTGCCAGCAGTGATGAGGGGGAGGGGGCCAAAAACATTCAGTACTTC.

The CDR3 DNA is TGTGCCAGCAGTGTAGGGACGGTAAATGAAAAACTGTTTTTT. Its translation: CASSVGTVNEKLFF. The gene calls are TRBV6-1 and TRBJ1-4; D perhaps matches TRBD1 (5 bases). V was shortened by 4 bases and J by 5 bases, with 11 bases between the two germline ends. The CDR3 contains 14 residues. Germline lookup yields CDR1 MNHNS and CDR2 SASEGT.

This clone appeared once. The chain is built from TRBV6-1 and TRBJ1-6; D might be TRBD1 (6 bases). The CDR3 spans 18 residues. Trimming took off 2 bases at V and 2 bases at J, with 16 bases between the two ends. Germline CDR1 reads MNHNS; CDR2 reads SASEGT. In DNA form, the CDR3 reads TGTGCCAGCAGTGAAAACTTACAGGGTAGGGCCTATAATTCACCCCTCCACTTT. It yields the protein CASSENLQGRAYNSPLHF.

The chain uses TRBV5-1 and TRBJ2-7; TRBD1 matches 7 bases. The V and J ends lost 5 bases and 0 bases, in that order; junction bases with no gene match: 5. CDR3 length: 14 residues. The V gene's germline CDR1 is SGHRS and CDR2 YFSETQ. CDR3 DNA sequence: TGCGCCAGCAGAACCGGGACAGACTCCTACGAGCAGTACTTC. It specifies CASRTGTDSYEQYF.